This TCR beta chain is from a study of cytomegalovirus exposure and HLA in healthy donors. A remark on this clone: Its antigen remains unidentified.

Use of 60 Vbeta and 13 Jbeta primers characterized the PCR. Clones were sequenced by immunoSEQ multiplex PCR, and TCRdb holds only the in-frame ones, with some missing. This repertoire shows around 67,000 clones, roughly 80% found once; its top ten account for around 7%. CDR3 length equals 15 residues. The germline gives CDR1 SNHLY, CDR2 FYNNEI. The J segment lost 1 base and the V segment lost 4 bases, leaving 5 bases of the junction unmatched. The study's findings and limits: Most TCR sequences showed up rarely, but some public TCRs showed up in many donors.

The V gene is TRBV2, the J gene TRBJ2-3; 7 bases match TRBD2. This clonotype was sampled from a woman in her 30s in good health and CMV-seropositive. Specimen: PBMCs. The CDR3 loop reads CASSGASGGTDTQYF. CDR3 sequence (DNA): TGTGCCAGCAGTGGGGCTAGCGGCGGCACAGATACGCAGTATTTT.